This TCR beta chain was captured by sequencing in a study of CXCR3-negative and CXCR3-positive naive CD8 T cells. Study findings and constraints: More hydrophobic TRB CDR3s were found in CXCR3-positive naive cells than in CXCR3-negative naive cells. TRB CDR3 properties served as the basis for inferring TCR strength, and surface CD5 was comparable between naive subsets. Naive CXCR3-positive and CXCR3-negative cells shared TRBV-TRBJ usage; memory cells diverged.

To note about this clonotype: What it recognizes is unknown.

The sorting of each CD8+ T cell subset was done in triplicate, at about 300,000 cells each. Naive CD8+ T cells displayed a CD45RO-CCR7+CD27+CD95- phenotype. Each TRB cDNA library was prepared by 5' RACE (with UMI labels). TCRdb reanalyzed the 5' RACE reads and collapses them to one entry per CDR3 protein, without DNA. This listing includes some 120,000 distinct CDR3 sequences. This sequence was found in a human donor in good health. Some clones in this sample may be carry-over from other donors' samples. Sequencing used naive CXCR3+ CD8+ T cells from blood. Subset indicated: CD45RO-CCR7+CD27+CD95- naive CD8+ T cells expressing CXCR3 (TNR3+).

The CDR3 reads CASSYYGGYGYTF. V and J are TRBV6-2 or TRBV6-3 and TRBJ1-2. The CDR3 sequence is 13 residues long. Germline-derived CDR1 and CDR2 are MNHEY and SVGEGT.